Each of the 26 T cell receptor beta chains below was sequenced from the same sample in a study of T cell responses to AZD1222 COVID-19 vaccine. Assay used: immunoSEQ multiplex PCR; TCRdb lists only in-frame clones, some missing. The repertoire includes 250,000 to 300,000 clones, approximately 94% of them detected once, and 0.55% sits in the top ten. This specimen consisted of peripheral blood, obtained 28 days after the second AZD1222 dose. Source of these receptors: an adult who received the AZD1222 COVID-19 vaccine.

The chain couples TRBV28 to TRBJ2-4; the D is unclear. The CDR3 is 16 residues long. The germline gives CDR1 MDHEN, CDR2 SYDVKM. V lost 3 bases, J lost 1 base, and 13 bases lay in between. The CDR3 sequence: CASSFPSGSAKNIQYF. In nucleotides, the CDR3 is TGTGCCAGCAGTTTCCCCTCTGGCAGCGCCAAAAACATTCAGTACTTC.

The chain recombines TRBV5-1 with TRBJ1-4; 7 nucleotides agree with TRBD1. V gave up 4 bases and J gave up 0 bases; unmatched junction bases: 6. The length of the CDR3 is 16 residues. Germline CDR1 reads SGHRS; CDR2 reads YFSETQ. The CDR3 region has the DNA TGCGCCAGCAGCCCCGGACAGGCTCCAACTAATGAAAAACTGTTTTTT. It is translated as CASSPGQAPTNEKLFF.

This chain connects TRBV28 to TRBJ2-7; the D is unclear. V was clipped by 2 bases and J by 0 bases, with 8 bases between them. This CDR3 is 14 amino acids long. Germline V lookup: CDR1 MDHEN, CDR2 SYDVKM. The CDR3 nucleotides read TGTGCCAGCAGTTTACGTAGGTTCTCCTACGAGCAGTACTTC. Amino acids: CASSLRRFSYEQYF.

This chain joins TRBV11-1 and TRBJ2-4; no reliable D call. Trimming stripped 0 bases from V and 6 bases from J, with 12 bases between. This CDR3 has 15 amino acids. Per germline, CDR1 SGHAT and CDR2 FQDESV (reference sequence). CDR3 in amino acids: CASSLATAPRNIQYF. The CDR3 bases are TGTGCCAGCAGCTTAGCTACGGCCCCTAGAAACATTCAGTACTTC.

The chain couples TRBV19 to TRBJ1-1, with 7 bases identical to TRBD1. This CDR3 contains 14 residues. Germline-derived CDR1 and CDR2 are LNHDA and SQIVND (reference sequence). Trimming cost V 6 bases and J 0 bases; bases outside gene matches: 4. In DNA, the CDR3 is TGTGCCAGTAGCCCGACAGGGATGAACACTGAAGCTTTCTTT. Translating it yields CASSPTGMNTEAFF.

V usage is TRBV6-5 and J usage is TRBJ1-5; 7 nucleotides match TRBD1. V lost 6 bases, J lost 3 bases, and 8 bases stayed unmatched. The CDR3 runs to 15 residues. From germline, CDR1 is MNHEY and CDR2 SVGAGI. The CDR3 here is CASRPGTVLNQPQHF. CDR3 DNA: TGTGCCAGCAGGCCCGGGACAGTGCTCAATCAGCCCCAGCATTTT.

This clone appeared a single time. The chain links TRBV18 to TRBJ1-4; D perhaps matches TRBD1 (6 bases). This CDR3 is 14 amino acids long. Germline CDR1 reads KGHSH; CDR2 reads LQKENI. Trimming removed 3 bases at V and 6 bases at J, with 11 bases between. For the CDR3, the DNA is TGTGCCAGCTCACCCACAGGGTGGGATGAAAAACTGTTTTTT. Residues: CASSPTGWDEKLFF.

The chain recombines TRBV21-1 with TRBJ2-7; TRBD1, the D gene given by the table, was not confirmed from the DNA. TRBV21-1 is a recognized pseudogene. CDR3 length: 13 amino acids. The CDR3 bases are TGTGCCAGCAGTTGGACAGGACGGTGCGAGCAGTACTTC. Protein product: CASSWTGRCEQYF.

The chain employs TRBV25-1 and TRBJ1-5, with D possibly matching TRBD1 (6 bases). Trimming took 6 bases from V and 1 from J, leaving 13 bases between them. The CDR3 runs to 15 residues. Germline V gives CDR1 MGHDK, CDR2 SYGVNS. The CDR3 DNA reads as TGTGCCAGCAGCCAAGGGGGTGTAAGCAATCAGCCCCAGCATTTT. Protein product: CASSQGGVSNQPQHF.

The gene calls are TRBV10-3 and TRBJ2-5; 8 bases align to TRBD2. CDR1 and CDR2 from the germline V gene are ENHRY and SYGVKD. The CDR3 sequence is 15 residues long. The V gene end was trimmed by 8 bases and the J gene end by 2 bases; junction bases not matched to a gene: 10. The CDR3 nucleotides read TGTGCCATCGGAGCGGGAGCGGGGGAACAAGAGACCCAGTACTTC. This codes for CAIGAGAGEQETQYF.

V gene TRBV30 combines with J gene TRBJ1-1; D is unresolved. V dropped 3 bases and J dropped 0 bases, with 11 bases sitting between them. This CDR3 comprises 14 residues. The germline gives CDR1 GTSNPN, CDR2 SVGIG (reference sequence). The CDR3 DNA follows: TGTGCCTGGAGCGTCGGGGTCATGAACACTGAAGCTTTCTTT. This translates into CAWSVGVMNTEAFF.

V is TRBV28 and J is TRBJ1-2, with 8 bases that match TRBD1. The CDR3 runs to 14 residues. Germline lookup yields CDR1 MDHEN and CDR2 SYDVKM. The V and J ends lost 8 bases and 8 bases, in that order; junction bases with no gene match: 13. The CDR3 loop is CASRPPGGEWGYTF. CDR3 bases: TGTGCCAGCCGACCCCCAGGGGGCGAGTGGGGCTACACCTTC.

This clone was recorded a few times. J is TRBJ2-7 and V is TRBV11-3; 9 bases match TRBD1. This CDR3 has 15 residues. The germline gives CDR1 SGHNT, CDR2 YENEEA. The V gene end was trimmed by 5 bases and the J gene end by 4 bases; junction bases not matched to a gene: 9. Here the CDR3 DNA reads TGTGCCAGCAGCCCTGGACAGGGGCGGTCTTACGAGCAGTACTTC. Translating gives CASSPGQGRSYEQYF. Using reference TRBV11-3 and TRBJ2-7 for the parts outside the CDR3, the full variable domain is EAGVVQSPRYKIIEKKQPVAFWCNPISGHNTLYWYLQNLGQGPELLIRYENEEAVDDSQLPKDRFSAERLKGVDSTLKIQPAELGDSAVYLCASSPGQGRSYEQYFGPGTRLTVT.

The CDR3 nucleotides are TGTGCCAGCAGCGTAGAGGGCCCCAGCTCCTACAATGAGCAGTTCTTC. Its protein is CASSVEGPSSYNEQFF. The chain combines TRBV9 with TRBJ2-1; the D is unclear. The CDR3 has 16 residues. Trimming removed 0 bases at V and 0 bases at J, with 10 bases between. Germline values: CDR1 SGDLS, CDR2 YYNGEE.

CDR3 DNA: TGTGCCAGCAGCTTAAGGACAGGGGGGATCGCAGAAGCTTTCTTT. It codes for CASSLRTGGIAEAFF. The chain combines TRBV7-2 with TRBJ1-1, with 10 positions matching TRBD1. Losses at the gene ends were 2 bases for V and 8 bases for J; bases not matched to a gene: 8. CDR3 length equals 15 residues. CDR1 and CDR2 (germline): SGHTA, FQGNSA.

The DNA for the CDR3 is TGTGCCAGCGGACACGGAATCCTGAACACTGAAGCTTTCTTT. Translation gives CASGHGILNTEAFF. The genes are TRBV3-1 (or the pseudogene TRBV3-2) and TRBJ1-1; D possibly corresponds to TRBD1 (5 bases). Germline-derived CDR1 and CDR2 are LGHDT and YNNKEL (reference sequence). V was clipped by 8 bases and J by 0 bases, with 13 bases between them. The CDR3 has 14 residues.

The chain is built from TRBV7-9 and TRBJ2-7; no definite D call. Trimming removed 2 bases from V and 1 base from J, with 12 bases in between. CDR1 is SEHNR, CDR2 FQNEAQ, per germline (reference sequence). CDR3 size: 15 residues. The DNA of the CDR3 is TGTGCCAGCAGCTTATCCCATGGCCCTTCCTACGAGCAGTACTTC. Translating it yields CASSLSHGPSYEQYF.

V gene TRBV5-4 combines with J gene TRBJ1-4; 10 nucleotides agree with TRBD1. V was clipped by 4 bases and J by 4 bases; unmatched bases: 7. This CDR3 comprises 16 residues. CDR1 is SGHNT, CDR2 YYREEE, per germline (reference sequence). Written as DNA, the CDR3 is TGTGCCAGCAGCCTGACAGGGGGCGCCGGTAATGAAAAACTGTTTTTT. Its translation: CASSLTGGAGNEKLFF.

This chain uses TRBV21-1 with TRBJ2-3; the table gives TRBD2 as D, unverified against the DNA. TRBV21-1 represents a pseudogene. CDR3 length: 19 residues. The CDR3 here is CASSKWPTRTSGNTDTQYF. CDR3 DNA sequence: TGTGCCAGCAGCAAATGGCCAACTCGGACTAGCGGTAACACAGATACGCAGTATTTT.

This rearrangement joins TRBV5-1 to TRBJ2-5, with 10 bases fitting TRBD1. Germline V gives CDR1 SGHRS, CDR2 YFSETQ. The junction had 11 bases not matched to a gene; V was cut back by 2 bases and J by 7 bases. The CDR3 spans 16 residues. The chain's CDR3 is CASSFTFGTGATTQYF. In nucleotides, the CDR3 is TGCGCCAGCAGCTTCACCTTCGGGACAGGGGCAACGACCCAGTACTTC.

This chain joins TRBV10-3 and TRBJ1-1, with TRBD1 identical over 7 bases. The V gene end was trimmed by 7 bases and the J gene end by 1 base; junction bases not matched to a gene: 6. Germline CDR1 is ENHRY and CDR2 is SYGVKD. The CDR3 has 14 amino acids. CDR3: CAIMRGQENTEAFF. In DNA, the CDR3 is TGTGCCATCATGAGAGGACAGGAGAACACTGAAGCTTTCTTT.

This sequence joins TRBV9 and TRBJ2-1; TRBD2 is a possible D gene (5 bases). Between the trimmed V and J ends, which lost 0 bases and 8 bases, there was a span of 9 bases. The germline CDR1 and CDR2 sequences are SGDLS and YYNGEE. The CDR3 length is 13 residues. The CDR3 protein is CASSVGPADEQFF. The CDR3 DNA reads TGTGCCAGCAGCGTAGGACCAGCGGATGAGCAGTTCTTC.

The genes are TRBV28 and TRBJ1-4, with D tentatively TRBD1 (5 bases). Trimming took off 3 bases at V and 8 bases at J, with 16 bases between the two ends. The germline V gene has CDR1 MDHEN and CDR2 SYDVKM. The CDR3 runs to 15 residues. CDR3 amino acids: CASSFALAGPEKLFF. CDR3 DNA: TGTGCCAGCAGTTTTGCTTTGGCAGGGCCAGAAAAACTGTTTTTT.

The CDR3 here is CASSLGRNNEQFF. The CDR3 DNA is TGTGCCAGCAGCTTGGGGCGGAACAATGAGCAGTTCTTC. The rearrangement links TRBV5-5 to TRBJ2-1; D not resolved. Germline CDR1 and CDR2: SGHKS and YYEKEE (reference sequence). Trimming left V 0 bases short and J 5 bases short, with 6 bases between. CDR3 length equals 13 residues.

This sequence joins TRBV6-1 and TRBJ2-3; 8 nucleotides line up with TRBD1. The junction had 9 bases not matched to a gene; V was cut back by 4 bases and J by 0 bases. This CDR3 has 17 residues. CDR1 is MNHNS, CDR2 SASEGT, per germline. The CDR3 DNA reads TGTGCCAGCAGTGGGACAGGGAGGTACGGGAGCACAGATACGCAGTATTTT. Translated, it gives CASSGTGRYGSTDTQYF.

Here the CDR3 reads CASSLEAEAFF. CDR3 nucleotides: TGTGCCAGCAGTTTGGAGGCTGAAGCTTTCTTT. This chain links TRBV28 with TRBJ1-1; D not certain. Germline CDR1 and CDR2: MDHEN and SYDVKM. CDR3 size: 11 residues. Deletions cut 3 bases from V and 6 bases from J, with 5 bases between.